Below are 15 T cell receptor beta chains sequenced from a single sample in a study of vaccination and CD4 T cells after COVID-19. Antigens of these TCRs are unknown. Treatment denoted: roughly nine-day PBMC culture with coronavirus spike peptide pools or control peptides (ViraFEST assay). The study sequenced cultured CD4+ T cell DNA using the Oncomine TCR Beta short-read assay. MiXCR, run by TCRdb on the PCR reads, gives a single entry per CDR3 protein. This table has about 14,000 distinct CDR3 sequences, under 60% appearing once. Specimen: CD4+ T cells from blood, cultured in vitro, collected before SARS-CoV-2 vaccination. All receptors derive from a human donor who had recovered from COVID-19.

A few counts support this clonotype. The chain is built from TRBV20-1 and TRBJ2-2; D might be TRBD1 (6 bases). Trimming took off 1 base at V and 1 base at J, with 13 bases between the two ends. The CDR3 runs to 16 residues. Germline assignment: CDR1 DFQATT and CDR2 SNEGSKA (reference sequence). The CDR3 DNA follows: TGCAGTGCTAGAGCCCCCGGACAGCGGAACACCGGGGAGCTGTTTTTT. This sequence encodes CSARAPGQRNTGELFF.

The sample holds a few counts of this clonotype. This rearrangement joins TRBV7-3 to TRBJ1-1, with unresolved D. Germline V gene data show CDR1 as SGHTA and CDR2 as FQGTGA. Trimming pared 3 bases from V and 2 bases from J, leaving 7 bases between. This CDR3 region has 13 residues. CDR3 nucleotides: TGTGCCAGCAGCTTTTCACCTAACACTGAAGCTTTCTTT. Protein: CASSFSPNTEAFF.

This chain uses TRBV11-2 with TRBJ1-2; D gene uncertain. The V end lost 2 bases, the J end lost 4 bases, and 14 bases lay between the germline ends. There are 15 residues in the CDR3. The germline gives CDR1 SGHAT, CDR2 FQNNGV. The CDR3 sequence: CASSLTSGEAYGYTF. The CDR3, as DNA: TGTGCCAGCAGCTTAACATCAGGAGAAGCCTATGGCTACACCTTC. The entire variable domain, with the rest obtained from reference TRBV11-2 and TRBJ1-2, is as follows: EAGVAQSPRYKIIEKRQSVAFWCNPISGHATLYWYQQILGQGPKLLIQFQNNGVVDDSQLPKDRFSAERLKGVDSTLKIQPAKLEDSAVYLCASSLTSGEAYGYTFGSGTRLTVV.

The rearrangement links TRBV10-3 to TRBJ2-3, with TRBD2 matching over 9 bases. This CDR3 has 15 amino acids. J was trimmed by 1 base and V by 6 bases; bases with no gene match: 5. Germline CDR1 reads ENHRY; CDR2 reads SYGVKD. DNA of the CDR3: TGTGCCATCAGCTATAAGCGGGGGGGCACAGATACGCAGTATTTT. This translates into CAISYKRGGTDTQYF.

Details on this clonotype: One junction end disagrees with the germline gene, perhaps due to a read error. The rearrangement joins TRBV4-2 to TRBJ2-1; no firm D call. CDR1 and CDR2 (germline): LGHNA, YNFKEQ. The CDR3 is 15 amino acids. The CDR3 region has the DNA TGTGCCAGCAGCCAAGAGCCGAGAAGCCACAATGAGCAGCTCTTC. Translated: CASSQEPRSHNEQLF.

The chain joins TRBV5-1 to TRBJ2-7; a possible D gene is TRBD1 (6 bases). This CDR3 has 14 amino acids. Deletions cut 1 base from V and 7 bases from J, with 15 bases between. From germline, CDR1 is SGHRS and CDR2 YFSETQ. CDR3 in amino acids: CASSLSGRGSEQYF. CDR3 in DNA: TGCGCCAGCAGCTTGTCAGGCAGGGGCAGTGAGCAGTACTTC.

The chain couples TRBV20-1 to TRBJ1-5; D unresolved. The CDR3 sequence is 12 residues long. Per the germline V gene, CDR1 is DFQATT and CDR2 is SNEGSKA (reference sequence). Between the trimmed V and J ends, which lost 3 bases and 6 bases, there was a span of 9 bases. The CDR3 nucleotides are TGCAGTGCTAGGGGTCCCTCTCAGCCCCAGCATTTT. Protein product: CSARGPSQPQHF.

This clonotype has only a few counts. The chain recombines TRBV20-1 with TRBJ2-1; tentatively, D is TRBD1 (6 bases). The CDR3 is 11 amino acids. V was cut by 3 bases and J by 12 bases, with 12 bases left in between. Germline V gene lookup returns CDR1 DFQATT and CDR2 SNEGSKA (reference sequence). DNA for the CDR3: TGCAGTGCTAGTGAGGACAGAGCGCAGTTCTTC. Translated: CSASEDRAQFF.

The chain couples TRBV7-9 to TRBJ1-5; 7 nucleotides align to TRBD1. CDR3 length equals 17 residues. CDR1 and CDR2 (germline): SEHNR, FQNEAQ (reference sequence). V gave up 3 bases and J gave up 0 bases; unmatched junction bases: 8. The CDR3 loop is CASSFPGGDNSNQPQHF. CDR3 in DNA: TGTGCCAGCAGCTTCCCAGGGGGAGACAATAGCAATCAGCCCCAGCATTTT.

The sample holds a few counts of this clonotype. In DNA, the CDR3 is TGTGCCAGCAGTGAGGACAGATGGGGCTATGGCTACACCTTC. It is translated as CASSEDRWGYGYTF. The V gene is TRBV2, the J gene TRBJ1-2; D may be TRBD1 (6 bases). The CDR3 length is 14 residues. Trimming took off 3 bases at V and 4 bases at J, with 12 bases between the two ends. The V gene's germline CDR1 is SNHLY and CDR2 FYNNEI.

The chain carries TRBV20-1 and TRBJ2-1; 7 nucleotides match TRBD1. The CDR3 runs to 14 residues. Per germline, CDR1 DFQATT and CDR2 SNEGSKA (reference sequence). Trimming took 5 bases from V and 0 from J; bases not matched to a gene: 4. The CDR3 nucleotides are TGCAGTGCTGCCGGACAGGACTCCTACAATGAGCAGTTCTTC. Translating it yields CSAAGQDSYNEQFF.

This chain links TRBV25-1 with TRBJ1-2, with a weak D call TRBD1 (5 bases). Germline V CDR1 and CDR2: MGHDK, SYGVNS. The CDR3 is made up of 15 amino acids. Between the trimmed V and J ends, which lost 3 bases and 0 bases, there was a span of 11 bases. DNA of the CDR3: TGTGCCAGCAGTGACGGCCGGGGGGCTAACTATGGCTACACCTTC. Protein: CASSDGRGANYGYTF.

The chain employs TRBV20-1 and TRBJ1-1, with TRBD1 as a possible D gene (6 bases). The CDR3 sequence is 14 residues long. From germline, CDR1 is DFQATT and CDR2 SNEGSKA (reference sequence). Between the trimmed V and J ends, which lost 0 bases and 6 bases, there was a span of 14 bases. CDR3: CSAREDGGLAEAFF. The CDR3 DNA sequence: TGCAGTGCTAGAGAAGACGGGGGGCTTGCTGAAGCTTTCTTT.

The chain carries TRBV6-5 and TRBJ2-4; TRBD2 matches 7 bases. In germline, CDR1 is MNHEY, CDR2 SVGAGI. The length of the CDR3 is 15 residues. V shed 2 bases and J 3 bases; nucleotides not matched to a gene: 4. In DNA form, the CDR3 reads TGTGCCAGCAGTTACCCGGGGGAGGGCAAAAACATTCAGTACTTC. Protein product: CASSYPGEGKNIQYF.

This clonotype came up a few times. The chain carries TRBV6-2 or TRBV6-3 and TRBJ2-5, with D perhaps assigned TRBD1 or TRBD2 (5 bases each). Germline values: CDR1 MNHEY, CDR2 SVGEGT. V was trimmed by 6 bases and J by 1 base, leaving 15 bases between them. The CDR3 sequence is 15 residues long. This chain's CDR3 is CASRALTGGQETQYF. The CDR3 DNA reads TGTGCCAGCAGAGCCCTGACTGGGGGCCAAGAGACCCAGTACTTC.